The 13 T cell receptor beta chains presented below share a single source sample, sequenced in a study of cytomegalovirus exposure and HLA in healthy donors. A multiplex PCR was run with 60 Vbeta primers and 13 Jbeta primers. Sequenced by immunoSEQ multiplex PCR; TCRdb stores in-frame clones only, minus some. Among under 100,000 clones, less than 65% were seen once, and the ten largest hold 5% to 6.5%. Sequencing was carried out using PBMCs. These TCRs come from a woman in her twenties or thirties in good health and CMV-seropositive.

The rearrangement uses TRBV7-9 and TRBJ1-2; possibly TRBD1 for D (5 bases). Deletions cut 5 bases from V and 7 bases from J, with 11 bases between. The CDR3 sequence is 12 residues long. The germline V gene has CDR1 SEHNR and CDR2 FQNEAQ (reference sequence). CDR3 DNA sequence: TGTGCCAGCAGCGAAGTGGGGGGTGGCTACACCTTC. Its protein product is CASSEVGGGYTF.

The V call is TRBV7-9, the J call TRBJ2-3; 10 nucleotides agree with TRBD1. V lost 10 bases, J lost 5 bases, and 9 bases stayed unmatched. This CDR3 region has 14 residues. The germline CDR1 and CDR2 sequences are SEHNR and FQNEAQ (reference sequence). CDR3 sequence (DNA): TGTGCCACACAGCGGGACAGGGGTATAGATACGCAGTATTTT. This encodes CATQRDRGIDTQYF.

CDR3 protein: CAWRGGTIHTQYF. CDR3 DNA sequence: TGTGCCTGGAGGGGGGGGACAATCCATACGCAGTATTTT. The chain has TRBV30 and TRBJ2-3; a weak D match, TRBD2 (7 bases). CDR1 GTSNPN and CDR2 SVGIG come from the germline V gene (reference sequence). Trimming took off 3 bases at V and 7 bases at J, with 14 bases between the two ends. This CDR3 contains 13 residues.

As for this clone: The junction differs from germline at one of its ends, possibly a read error. Within the sample, other DNA sequences also encode this same CDR3. This chain joins TRBV6-6 and TRBJ2-3, with a tentative D call TRBD1 (6 bases). The CDR3 is 13 residues long. Looked up from germline, CDR1 is MNHNY and CDR2 is SVGAGI (reference sequence). The CDR3 reads CASSYQGSDTQYF. The CDR3 DNA follows: TGTGCTAGCAGTTATCAGGGGTCAGATACGCAGTATTTT.

The gene calls are TRBV7-9 and TRBJ1-1; tentative D call: TRBD1 (6 bases). CDR1 and CDR2 from the germline V gene are SEHNR and FQNEAQ (reference sequence). The CDR3 has 16 residues. The V end was cut by 1 base, the J end by 2 bases, with 14 bases between. The CDR3: CASSLGEGGDNTEAFF. The CDR3 DNA reads TGTGCCAGCAGCTTAGGAGAGGGGGGGGATAACACTGAAGCTTTCTTT.

The chain recombines TRBV6-6 with TRBJ2-3; 10 nucleotides line up with TRBD1. V was pared by 7 bases and J by 4 bases, with 5 bases of the junction left unmatched. Germline loops: CDR1 MNHNY, CDR2 SVGAGI (reference sequence). The CDR3 covers 14 residues. CDR3: CASTRDRGADTQYF. The CDR3 DNA sequence: TGTGCCAGCACTAGGGACAGGGGTGCAGATACGCAGTATTTT.

V is TRBV2 and J is TRBJ2-2, with D possibly matching TRBD2 (7 bases). With 4 bases removed from V and 7 bases from J, the gap between germline ends came to 10 bases. In germline, CDR1 is SNHLY, CDR2 FYNNEI. This CDR3 region has 13 residues. The DNA for the CDR3 is TGTGCCAGCAGTGTGGGGGGGCTCGGGGAGCTGTTTTTT. Translation gives CASSVGGLGELFF.

The table lists this clone with a few counts. V usage is TRBV5-1 and J usage is TRBJ2-1, with 10 bases identical to TRBD2. The CDR3 runs to 15 residues. Trimming removed 0 bases from V and 8 bases from J; junction bases left unmatched: 5. The germline V gene has CDR1 SGHRS and CDR2 YFSETQ. In nucleotides, the CDR3 is TGCGCCAGCAGCTTGGGGGGGACTAGCGTGGATGAGCAGTTCTTC. Translation gives CASSLGGTSVDEQFF.

Worth noting for this clone: One end of the junction does not line up with germline, which may come from a read error. The rearrangement uses TRBV6-1 and TRBJ1-1; no clear D gene. The CDR3 sequence is 14 residues long. Germline V gene lookup returns CDR1 MNHNS and CDR2 SASEGT. CDR3 protein: CASSEGPMNTEAFF. The CDR3 coding sequence is TGTGCCAGCAGCGAAGGGCCGATGAACACTGAAGCTTTCTTT.

The chain carries TRBV6-6 and TRBJ1-5; D gene ambiguous. Germline CDR1 MNHNY, CDR2 SVGAGI (reference sequence). The CDR3 is 15 residues long. With 7 bases removed from V and 0 bases from J, the gap between germline ends came to 13 bases. The CDR3 DNA sequence: TGTGCCAGCACAGGAGGACCCGATAGCAATCAGCCCCAGCATTTT. Translated, it gives CASTGGPDSNQPQHF.

J is TRBJ1-5 and V is TRBV6-1; 8 nucleotides match TRBD1. This CDR3 contains 15 residues. Germline V gene lookup returns CDR1 MNHNS and CDR2 SASEGT. V gave up 1 base and J gave up 6 bases; unmatched junction bases: 5. The CDR3 coding sequence is TGTGCCAGCAGTGAAGACAGGGGGGAGGGTCAGCCCCAGCATTTT. It specifies CASSEDRGEGQPQHF.

The chain couples TRBV9 to TRBJ2-2, with a possible D match to TRBD2 (6 bases). Germline CDR1 SGDLS, CDR2 YYNGEE. The CDR3 loop spans 16 amino acids. Between the trimmed V and J ends, which lost 3 bases and 8 bases, there was a span of 20 bases. The CDR3 sequence is CASSASTSGLRGELFF. The CDR3 DNA is TGTGCCAGCAGCGCCTCCACCAGCGGGCTTAGGGGGGAGCTGTTTTTT.

This chain's CDR3 is CASGTGITYEQYF. Here the CDR3 DNA reads TGTGCCAGTGGGACAGGGATAACCTACGAGCAGTACTTC. The chain uses TRBV19 and TRBJ2-7, with TRBD1 matching 9 bases. V trimming: 8 bases; J trimming: 2 bases; junction bases outside the gene matches: 4. The CDR3 runs 13 residues. Per the germline V gene, CDR1 is LNHDA and CDR2 is SQIVND (reference sequence).